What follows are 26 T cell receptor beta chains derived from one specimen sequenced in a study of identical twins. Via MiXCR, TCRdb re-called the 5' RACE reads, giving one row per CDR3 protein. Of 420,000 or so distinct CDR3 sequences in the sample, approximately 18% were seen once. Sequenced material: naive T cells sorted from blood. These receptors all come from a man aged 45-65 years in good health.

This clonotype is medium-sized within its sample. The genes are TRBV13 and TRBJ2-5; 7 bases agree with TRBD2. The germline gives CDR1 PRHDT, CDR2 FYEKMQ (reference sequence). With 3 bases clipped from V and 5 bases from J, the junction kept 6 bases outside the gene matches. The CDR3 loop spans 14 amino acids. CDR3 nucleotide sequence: TGTGCCAGCAGCTTTCGCGGGGAGGGGGAGACCCAGTACTTC. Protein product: CASSFRGEGETQYF.

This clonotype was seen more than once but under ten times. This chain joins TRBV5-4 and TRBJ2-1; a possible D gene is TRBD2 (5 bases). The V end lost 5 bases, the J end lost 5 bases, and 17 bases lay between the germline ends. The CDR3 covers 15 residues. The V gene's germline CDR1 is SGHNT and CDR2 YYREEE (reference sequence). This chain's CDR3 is CASREDSPRHNEQFF. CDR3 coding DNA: TGTGCCAGCAGAGAGGACTCTCCTCGGCACAATGAGCAGTTCTTC.

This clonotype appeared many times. CDR3 sequence reads: CASSHNYRDRASHSTDTQYF. The CDR3 coding sequence is TGTGCCAGCAGTCACAACTACCGGGACAGGGCGTCTCATAGCACAGATACGCAGTATTTT. This chain links TRBV27 with TRBJ2-3; TRBD1 aligns across 9 bases. The CDR3 length is 20 residues. The germline V gene has CDR1 MNHEY and CDR2 SMNVEV (reference sequence). The trim removed 5 bases at V and 0 bases at J, leaving 18 bases unmatched.

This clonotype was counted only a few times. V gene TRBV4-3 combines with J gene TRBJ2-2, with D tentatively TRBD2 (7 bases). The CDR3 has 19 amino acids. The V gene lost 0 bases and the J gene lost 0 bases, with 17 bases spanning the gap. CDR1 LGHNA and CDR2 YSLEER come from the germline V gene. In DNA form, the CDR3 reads TGCGCCAGCAGCCAAGACTTAAGGGGGGGGGCAACGAACACCGGGGAGCTGTTTTTT. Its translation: CASSQDLRGGATNTGELFF.

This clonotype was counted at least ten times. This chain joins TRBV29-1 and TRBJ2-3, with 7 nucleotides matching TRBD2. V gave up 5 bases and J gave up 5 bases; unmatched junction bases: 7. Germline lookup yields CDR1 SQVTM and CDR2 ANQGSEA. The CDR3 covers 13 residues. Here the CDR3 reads CSVLAGPKDTQYF. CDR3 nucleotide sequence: TGCAGCGTTTTAGCGGGCCCAAAAGATACGCAGTATTTT.

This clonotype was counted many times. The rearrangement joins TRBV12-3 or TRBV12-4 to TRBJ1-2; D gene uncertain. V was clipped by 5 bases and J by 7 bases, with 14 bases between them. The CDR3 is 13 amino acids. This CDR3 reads CASSQGPASGYTF. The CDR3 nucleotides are TGTGCCAGCAGTCAAGGGCCGGCGAGTGGCTACACCTTC.

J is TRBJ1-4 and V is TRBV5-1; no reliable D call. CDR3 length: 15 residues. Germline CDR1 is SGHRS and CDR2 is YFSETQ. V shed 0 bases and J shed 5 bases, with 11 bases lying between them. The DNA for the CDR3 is TGCGCCAGCAGCTTGGCCGGGGTTGTAAATGAAAAACTGTTTTTT. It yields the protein CASSLAGVVNEKLFF.

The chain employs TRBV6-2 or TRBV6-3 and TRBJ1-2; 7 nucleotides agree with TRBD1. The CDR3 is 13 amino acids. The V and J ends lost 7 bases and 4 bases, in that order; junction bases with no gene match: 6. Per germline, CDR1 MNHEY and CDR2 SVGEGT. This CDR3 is CASTRTGVYGYTF. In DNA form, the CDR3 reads TGTGCCAGCACGAGAACAGGGGTCTATGGCTACACCTTC.

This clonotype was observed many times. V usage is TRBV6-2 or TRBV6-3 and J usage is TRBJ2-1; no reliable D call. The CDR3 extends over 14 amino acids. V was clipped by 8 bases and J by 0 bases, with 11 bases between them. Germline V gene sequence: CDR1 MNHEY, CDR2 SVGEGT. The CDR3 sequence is CASGKGSSYNEQFF. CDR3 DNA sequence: TGTGCCAGCGGAAAAGGGTCCTCCTACAATGAGCAGTTCTTC.

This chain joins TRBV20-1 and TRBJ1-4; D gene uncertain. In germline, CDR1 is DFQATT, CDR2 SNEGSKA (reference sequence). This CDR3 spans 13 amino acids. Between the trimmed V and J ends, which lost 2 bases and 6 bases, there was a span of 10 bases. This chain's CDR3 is CSARLRVDEKLFF. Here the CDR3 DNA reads TGCAGTGCTAGACTGAGAGTTGATGAAAAACTGTTTTTT.

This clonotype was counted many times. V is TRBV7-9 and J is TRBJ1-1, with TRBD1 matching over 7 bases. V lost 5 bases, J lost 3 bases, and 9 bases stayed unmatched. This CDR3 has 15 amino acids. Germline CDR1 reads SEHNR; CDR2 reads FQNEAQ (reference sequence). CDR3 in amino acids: CASSPPTGRYTEAFF. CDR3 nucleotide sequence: TGTGCCAGCAGCCCACCGACAGGGAGGTACACTGAAGCTTTCTTT.

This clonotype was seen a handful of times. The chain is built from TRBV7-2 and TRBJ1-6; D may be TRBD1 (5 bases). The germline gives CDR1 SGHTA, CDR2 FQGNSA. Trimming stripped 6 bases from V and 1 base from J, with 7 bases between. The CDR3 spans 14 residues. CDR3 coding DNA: TGTGCCAGCAGGGCAGGGTCCTATAATTCACCCCTCCACTTT. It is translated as CASRAGSYNSPLHF.

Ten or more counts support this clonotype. CDR3 region: CASCRGGGYEQYF. DNA for the CDR3: TGTGCCAGCTGCCGAGGGGGCGGATACGAGCAGTACTTC. The rearrangement joins TRBV6-6 to TRBJ2-7, with 7 bases fitting TRBD1. V was clipped by 8 bases and J by 4 bases; unmatched bases: 8. CDR1 MNHNY and CDR2 SVGAGI come from the germline V gene (reference sequence). CDR3 length equals 13 residues.

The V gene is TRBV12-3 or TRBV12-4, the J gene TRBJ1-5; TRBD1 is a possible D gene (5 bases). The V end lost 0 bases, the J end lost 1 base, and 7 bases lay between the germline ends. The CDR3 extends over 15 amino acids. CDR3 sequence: CASSLAWGSNQPQHF. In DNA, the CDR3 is TGTGCCAGCAGTTTAGCATGGGGGAGCAATCAGCCCCAGCATTTT.

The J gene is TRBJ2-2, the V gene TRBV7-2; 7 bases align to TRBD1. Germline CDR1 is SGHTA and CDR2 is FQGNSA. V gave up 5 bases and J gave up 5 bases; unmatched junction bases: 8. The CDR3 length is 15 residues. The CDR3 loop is CASSVDRDVTGELFF. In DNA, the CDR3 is TGTGCCAGCAGCGTCGACAGGGATGTGACCGGGGAGCTGTTTTTT.

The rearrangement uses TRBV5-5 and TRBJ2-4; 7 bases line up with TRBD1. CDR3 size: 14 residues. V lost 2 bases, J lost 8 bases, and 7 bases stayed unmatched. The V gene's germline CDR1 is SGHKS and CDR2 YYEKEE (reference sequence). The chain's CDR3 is CASSLGGEWDIQYF. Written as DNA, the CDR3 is TGTGCCAGCAGCTTAGGGGGCGAGTGGGACATTCAGTACTTC.

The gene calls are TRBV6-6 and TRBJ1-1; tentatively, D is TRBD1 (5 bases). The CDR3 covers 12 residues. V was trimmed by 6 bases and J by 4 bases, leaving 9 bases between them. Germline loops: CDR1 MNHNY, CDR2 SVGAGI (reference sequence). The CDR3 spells CASSRQTTEAFF. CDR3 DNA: TGTGCCAGCAGCCGACAGACCACTGAAGCTTTCTTT.

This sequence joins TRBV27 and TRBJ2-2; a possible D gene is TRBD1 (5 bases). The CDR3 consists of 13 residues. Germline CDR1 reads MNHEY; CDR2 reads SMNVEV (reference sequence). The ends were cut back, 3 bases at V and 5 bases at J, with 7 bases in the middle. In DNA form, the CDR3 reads TGTGCCAGCAGTTTGGGGCCGACCGGGGAGCTGTTTTTT. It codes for CASSLGPTGELFF.

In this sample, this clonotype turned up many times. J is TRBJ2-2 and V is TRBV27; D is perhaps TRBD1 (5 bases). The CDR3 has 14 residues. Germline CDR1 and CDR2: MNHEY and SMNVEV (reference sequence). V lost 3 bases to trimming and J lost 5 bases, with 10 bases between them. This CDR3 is CASSFRGTTGELFF. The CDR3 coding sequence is TGTGCCAGCAGTTTTAGGGGAACGACCGGGGAGCTGTTTTTT.

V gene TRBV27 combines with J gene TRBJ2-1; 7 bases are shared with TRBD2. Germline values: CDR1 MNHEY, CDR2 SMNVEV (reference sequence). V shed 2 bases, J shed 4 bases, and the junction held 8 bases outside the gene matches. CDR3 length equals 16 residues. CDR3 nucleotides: TGTGCCAGCAGTTTAGTGGCTAGCGGATATTACAATGAGCAGTTCTTC. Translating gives CASSLVASGYYNEQFF.

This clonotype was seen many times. In nucleotides, the CDR3 is TGTGCCACCAGGGACGGGGACAGGGCTGACAATGAGCAGTTCTTC. Amino acids: CATRDGDRADNEQFF. The chain combines TRBV15 with TRBJ2-1; TRBD1 agrees at 9 bases. V lost 6 bases and J lost 5; bases outside the gene matches: 8. The CDR3 covers 15 residues. Looked up from germline, CDR1 is LNHNV and CDR2 is YYDKDF (reference sequence).

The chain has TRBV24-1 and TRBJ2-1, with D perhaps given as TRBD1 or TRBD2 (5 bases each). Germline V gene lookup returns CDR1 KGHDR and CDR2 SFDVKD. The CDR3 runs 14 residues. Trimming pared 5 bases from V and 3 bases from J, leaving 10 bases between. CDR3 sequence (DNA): TGTGCCACCAGTGTCGGGGCAGGCTACAATGAGCAGTTCTTC. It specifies CATSVGAGYNEQFF.

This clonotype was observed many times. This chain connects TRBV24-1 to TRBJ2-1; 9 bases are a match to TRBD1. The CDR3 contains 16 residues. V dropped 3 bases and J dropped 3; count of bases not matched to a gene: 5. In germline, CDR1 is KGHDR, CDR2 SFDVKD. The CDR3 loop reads CATSDVGQGIYNEQFF. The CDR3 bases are TGTGCCACCAGTGATGTGGGACAGGGCATCTACAATGAGCAGTTCTTC.

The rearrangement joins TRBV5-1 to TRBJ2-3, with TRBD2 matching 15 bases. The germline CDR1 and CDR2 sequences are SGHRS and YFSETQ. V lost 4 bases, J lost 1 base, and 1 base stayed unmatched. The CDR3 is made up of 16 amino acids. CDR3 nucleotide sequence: TGCGCCAGCAGCAGGACTAGCGGGAGGGGCACAGATACGCAGTATTTT. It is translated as CASSRTSGRGTDTQYF.

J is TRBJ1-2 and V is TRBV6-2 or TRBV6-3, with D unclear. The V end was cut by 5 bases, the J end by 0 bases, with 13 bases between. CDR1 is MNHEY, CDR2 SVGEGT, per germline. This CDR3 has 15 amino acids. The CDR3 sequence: CASSTWLGANYGYTF. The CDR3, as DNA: TGTGCCAGCAGTACCTGGTTGGGAGCTAACTATGGCTACACCTTC.

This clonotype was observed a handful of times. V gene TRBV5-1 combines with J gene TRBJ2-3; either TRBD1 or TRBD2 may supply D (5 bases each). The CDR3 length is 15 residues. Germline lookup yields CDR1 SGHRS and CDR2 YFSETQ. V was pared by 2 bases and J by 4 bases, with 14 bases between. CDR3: CASSLTGTGADTQYF. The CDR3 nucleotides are TGCGCCAGCAGCTTAACGGGGACCGGCGCAGATACGCAGTATTTT.